The 24 T cell receptor beta chains listed next were all sequenced from one sample in a study of lymphopenia after photon versus proton radiotherapy. Clones were read by immunoSEQ multiplex PCR, and TCRdb kept only the in-frame ones, dropping some. The top ten clones hold 23% of a sample with several thousand clones, about 91% of them seen once. The sequencing used peripheral blood, collected from a patient treated with photon-based radiotherapy. All receptors derive from a man at least 80 years old with cholangiocarcinoma.

The V and J genes are TRBV6-1 and TRBJ2-7, with 8 positions matching TRBD1. The CDR3 sequence is 13 residues long. The junction had 6 bases not matched to a gene; V was cut back by 7 bases and J by 4 bases. CDR1 and CDR2 (germline): MNHNS, SASEGT. The CDR3 DNA reads TGTGCCAGCACCGGGACAGGTTTATACGAGCAGTACTTC. Translation gives CASTGTGLYEQYF.

The gene calls are TRBV5-1 and TRBJ2-3, with D perhaps matching TRBD1 (5 bases). The germline V and J ends were trimmed by 5 bases and 5 bases, with 15 bases remaining between them. The length of the CDR3 is 14 residues. In germline, CDR1 is SGHRS, CDR2 YFSETQ. This CDR3 reads CASSENRQRDTQYF. The CDR3 DNA reads as TGCGCCAGCAGTGAGAACAGGCAGAGAGATACGCAGTATTTT.

This clone was detected a few times. The chain links TRBV6-9 to TRBJ2-7; D tentatively reads TRBD1 or TRBD2 (6 bases each). Between the trimmed V and J ends, which lost 6 bases and 7 bases, there was a span of 16 bases. There are 13 residues in the CDR3. Germline V gene sequence: CDR1 MNHGY, CDR2 SVAAGI. CDR3 nucleotides: TGTGCCAGCAGCCTACTCCAGGGGAGGGAGCAGTACTTC. Encoded protein: CASSLLQGREQYF.

The chain recombines TRBV15 with TRBJ1-1; possibly TRBD1 for D (6 bases). This CDR3 has 17 residues. Germline CDR1 is LNHNV and CDR2 is YYDKDF (reference sequence). The ends were cut back, 0 bases at V and 4 bases at J, with 18 bases in the middle. In DNA form, the CDR3 reads TGTGCCACCAGCAGAGATCTTGGGACAACAACGGTCACTGAAGCTTTCTTT. Residues: CATSRDLGTTTVTEAFF.

The chain combines TRBV7-2 with TRBJ1-2; D may be TRBD1 (6 bases). Germline assignment: CDR1 SGHTA and CDR2 FQGNSA. There are 14 residues in the CDR3. Trimming left V 1 base short and J 5 bases short, with 11 bases between. The DNA of the CDR3 is TGTGCCAGCAGCTTAGACGGGGGCGGGTATGGCTACACCTTC. Protein product: CASSLDGGGYGYTF.

The chain uses TRBV28 and TRBJ1-6, with 11 bases that match TRBD1. With 10 bases clipped from V and 9 bases from J, the junction kept 11 bases outside the gene matches. The CDR3 runs to 15 residues. CDR1 and CDR2 (germline): MDHEN, SYDVKM. The CDR3 DNA is TGTGCCATCATGCCGGGACAGGGGGTCGGTTCACCCCTCCACTTT. Its translation: CAIMPGQGVGSPLHF.

J is TRBJ2-6 and V is TRBV6-1; a weak D match, TRBD1 (6 bases). Germline V gene data show CDR1 as MNHNS and CDR2 as SASEGT. This CDR3 is built from 15 residues. V was clipped by 6 bases and J by 2 bases, with 11 bases between them. The CDR3 reads CASSSTGTGANVLTF. DNA of the CDR3: TGTGCCAGCAGCTCAACAGGGACTGGGGCCAACGTCCTGACTTTC.

This clone was seen a single time. This chain joins TRBV4-1 and TRBJ2-1; no firm D call. V dropped 0 bases and J dropped 3 bases, with 9 bases sitting between them. Germline V lookup: CDR1 MGHRA, CDR2 YSYEKL. The CDR3 is 15 residues long. In DNA form, the CDR3 reads TGCGCCAGCAGCCAAGAGGGCAGAAGCTACAATGAGCAGTTCTTC. Its translation: CASSQEGRSYNEQFF.

The gene calls are TRBV7-2 and TRBJ2-5; a possible D gene is TRBD2 (5 bases). This CDR3 contains 15 residues. The germline V gene has CDR1 SGHTA and CDR2 FQGNSA. Between the trimmed V and J ends, which lost 5 bases and 5 bases, there was a span of 18 bases. Written as DNA, the CDR3 is TGTGCCAGCAGCCCTAGGGCGCTAGCAACGGAGACCCAGTACTTC. Translation gives CASSPRALATETQYF.

The chain couples TRBV11-3 to TRBJ2-1; D might be TRBD1 (6 bases). Germline loops: CDR1 SGHNT, CDR2 YENEEA. V lost 3 bases and J 4 bases, leaving 13 bases between the germline ends. The CDR3 spans 15 residues. As DNA, the CDR3 is TGTGCCAGCAGCTTGGGCAGGGGCGGTTACAATGAGCAGTTCTTC. It is translated as CASSLGRGGYNEQFF.

The CDR3 DNA reads TGTGCCAGCAGCCCTCGTGGAGCGGGGTATGATGAGCAGTTCTTC. It yields the protein CASSPRGAGYDEQFF. The chain links TRBV7-3 to TRBJ2-1; 7 bases align to TRBD2. The CDR3 consists of 15 residues. CDR1 is SGHTA, CDR2 FQGTGA, per germline. V trimming: 5 bases; J trimming: 8 bases; junction bases outside the gene matches: 12.

The V call is TRBV7-9, the J call TRBJ2-1; no reliable D call. The CDR3 is made up of 12 amino acids. The germline CDR1 and CDR2 sequences are SEHNR and FQNEAQ (reference sequence). The germline V and J ends were trimmed by 8 bases and 4 bases, with 9 bases remaining between them. Written as DNA, the CDR3 is TGTGCCAGCCTTCAGAGTTACAATGAGCAGTTCTTC. Its translation: CASLQSYNEQFF. Filled out from reference TRBV7-9 and TRBJ2-1, the complete variable domain reads DTGVSQNPRHKITKRGQNVTFRCDPISEHNRLYWYRQTLGQGPEFLTYFQNEAQLEKSRLLSDRFSAERPKGSFSTLEIQRTEQGDSAMYLCASLQSYNEQFFGPGTRLTVL.

This clone was observed a single time. The rearrangement links TRBV5-6 to TRBJ2-3; 10 positions match TRBD2. The J segment lost 4 bases and the V segment lost 0 bases, leaving 11 bases of the junction unmatched. Germline V gene sequence: CDR1 SGHDT, CDR2 YYEEEE. The CDR3 is 18 residues long. CDR3 in DNA: TGTGCCAGCAGCTTGGTGGGAGCGGGGGGGCCGGCGGCAGATACGCAGTATTTT. It yields the protein CASSLVGAGGPAADTQYF.

The sample holds one count of this clone. As DNA, the CDR3 is TGTGCCTGGGGGAGATCAGGGGCAGATACGCAGTATTTT. Protein sequence: CAWGRSGADTQYF. V usage is TRBV30 and J usage is TRBJ2-3; TRBD1 is a possible D gene (6 bases). The germline V and J ends were trimmed by 5 bases and 4 bases, with 13 bases remaining between them. Germline V gene sequence: CDR1 GTSNPN, CDR2 SVGIG (reference sequence). CDR3 length: 13 amino acids.

V and J are TRBV5-6 and TRBJ2-7; D could derive from TRBD1 or TRBD2 (5 bases each). V was clipped by 3 bases and J by 1 base, with 11 bases between them. The CDR3 contains 14 residues. Germline assignment: CDR1 SGHDT and CDR2 YYEEEE. CDR3 coding DNA: TGTGCCAGCAGCTCGGGGCCTGGATCCTACGAGCAGTACTTC. Its translation is CASSSGPGSYEQYF.

The chain uses TRBV10-3 and TRBJ1-5, with unresolved D. The CDR3 totals 13 residues. Trimming stripped 7 bases from V and 0 bases from J, with 7 bases between. The germline V gene encodes CDR1 ENHRY and CDR2 SYGVKD. This CDR3 is CAITDDSNQPQHF. The CDR3 nucleotides are TGTGCCATCACTGATGATAGCAATCAGCCCCAGCATTTT.

The rearrangement links TRBV7-3 to TRBJ1-2; tentative D call: TRBD1 (5 bases). Trimming removed 3 bases at V and 6 bases at J, with 11 bases between. CDR1 and CDR2 (germline): SGHTA, FQGTGA. This CDR3 contains 13 residues. In DNA form, the CDR3 reads TGTGCCAGCAGCTTCGGCCGGGGGAATGGCTACACCTTC. This encodes CASSFGRGNGYTF.

The chain combines TRBV20-1 with TRBJ2-3, with D unresolved. V lost 6 bases to trimming and J lost 11 bases, with 15 bases between them. This CDR3 is 11 amino acids long. Germline V CDR1 and CDR2: DFQATT, SNEGSKA (reference sequence). The CDR3 reads CSAQLRGEQYF. DNA of the CDR3: TGCAGTGCCCAGTTACGAGGCGAGCAGTATTTT.

The chain is built from TRBV28 and TRBJ1-5, with D tentatively TRBD1 (5 bases). The CDR3 covers 16 residues. V was clipped by 5 bases and J by 2 bases, with 16 bases between them. Looked up from germline, CDR1 is MDHEN and CDR2 is SYDVKM. As DNA, the CDR3 is TGTGCCAGCAGTACCCGGGACCCCGTGGGCAATCAGCCCCAGCATTTT. Residues: CASSTRDPVGNQPQHF.

This sequence joins TRBV5-6 and TRBJ1-5; perhaps TRBD1 as D (5 bases). The CDR3 contains 16 residues. Germline V gene sequence: CDR1 SGHDT, CDR2 YYEEEE. Trimming removed 3 bases from V and 9 bases from J, with 22 bases in between. The CDR3 coding sequence is TGTGCCAGCAGCTCCCTAGGGGCACAGGCCGAGCTGCCCCAGCATTTT. Its protein is CASSSLGAQAELPQHF. Full variable domain (missing parts from reference TRBV5-6 and TRBJ1-5): DAGVTQSPTHLIKTRGQQVTLRCSPKSGHDTVSWYQQALGQGPQFIFQYYEEEERQRGNFPDRFSGHQFPNYSSELNVNALLLGDSALYLCASSSLGAQAELPQHFGDGTRLSIL.

The chain is built from TRBV9 and TRBJ1-6; the D gene is possibly TRBD1 (5 bases). This CDR3 is 15 amino acids long. CDR1 and CDR2 from the germline V gene are SGDLS and YYNGEE. V gave up 0 bases and J gave up 9 bases, with 13 bases separating them. The CDR3 DNA follows: TGTGCCAGCAGCGTAGCTGGGGGGATAGGTTCACCCCTCCACTTT. It specifies CASSVAGGIGSPLHF.

The V gene is TRBV5-5, the J gene TRBJ1-5, with D hard to call. The V end was cut by 0 bases, the J end by 5 bases, with 9 bases between. CDR1 SGHKS and CDR2 YYEKEE come from the germline V gene (reference sequence). The CDR3 runs to 14 residues. The DNA of the CDR3 is TGTGCCAGCAGCTTGGAGTCCCGGGATCAGCCCCAGCATTTT. Translation gives CASSLESRDQPQHF.

The chain is built from TRBV19 and TRBJ2-1, with D possibly TRBD2 on 5 matching bases. The V gene lost 3 bases and the J gene lost 2 bases, with 11 bases spanning the gap. Germline V gene data show CDR1 as LNHDA and CDR2 as SQIVND (reference sequence). The CDR3 has 15 residues. CDR3 nucleotide sequence: TGTGCCAGTAGTATCGGGGTAGGCCCCTACAATGAGCAGTTCTTC. Its translation: CASSIGVGPYNEQFF.

The chain recombines TRBV6-5 with TRBJ1-2; the D gene is possibly TRBD1 (5 bases). Trimming left V 4 bases short and J 8 bases short, with 17 bases between. CDR1 MNHEY and CDR2 SVGAGI come from the germline V gene. This CDR3 spans 14 amino acids. The CDR3 sequence is CASSSRVLGSGYTF. CDR3 DNA: TGTGCCAGCAGTTCCAGGGTACTCGGGAGCGGCTACACCTTC.